This T cell receptor (beta chain) was obtained from a study of blood T cell repertoires in COVID-19. Study information: Material from acute and convalescent COVID-19 was sourced from the United States, Italy and Spain.

Source study methods: It was from reference gene primer amplification that nucleated cell counts were estimated. TCRdb's copy holds only in-frame clones and misses some; the assay was immunoSEQ multiplex PCR. V and J calls and clone size come straight from that table; D and trimming were deduced from the DNA. The sample yields about 370,000 clones, 80% to 90% seen once. Sequencing was performed on peripheral blood. The source is a woman aged 25 to 39 with COVID-19, enrolled during active disease.

CDR3 region: CASRRSGTGGAETQYF. Written as DNA, the CDR3 is TGCGCCAGCAGACGCTCCGGGACAGGGGGCGCGGAGACCCAGTACTTC. This rearrangement joins TRBV5-1 to TRBJ2-5; 12 bases match TRBD1. Germline V gene lookup returns CDR1 SGHRS and CDR2 YFSETQ. The CDR3 extends over 16 amino acids. V dropped 5 bases and J dropped 5; count of bases not matched to a gene: 10. The complete variable domain, with remaining parts taken from reference TRBV5-1 and TRBJ2-5, reads KAGVTQTPRYLIKTRGQQVTLSCSPISGHRSVSWYQQTPGQGLQFLFEYFSETQRNKGNFPGRFSGRQFSNSRSEMNVSTLELGDSALYLCASRRSGTGGAETQYFGPGTRLLVL.